This T cell receptor (beta chain) was retrieved from a study of blood T cell repertoires in COVID-19 (dated by TCRdb to 2018 to 2021). A note on the overall study: Samples covering the acute and convalescent phases of COVID-19 were provided by collaborators in the United States, Italy and Spain. A freely available public database, intended as a resource for researchers studying the immune response to SARS-CoV-2, is where the repertoires were released. Subjects who had been exposed to COVID-19, were actively infected with it, or had recovered from it provided the deeply sampled blood TCRbeta repertoires that made up the dataset. The prospective study material was composed of cDNA or gDNA derived from T cells, B-cell-depleted T cells, or PBMCs. A de-identified subject ID, COVID-19 status, age in years and sex were almost always included in the sample metadata. The samples were drawn from two sources: the first 160 participants of the ongoing ImmuneRACE study, and 1,200 or so subjects contributed by 6 global collaborators. Where HLA class I and class II types were available, the types were taken from metadata supplied by the sample provider, not from assay-based typing. Study-wide findings and limitations: Clinical and demographic metadata were provided uncurated, with the amount varying by source and participant.

A word on this clone: It has no known antigen specificity. No clone much larger than this one lies a single base away; base qualities are absent.

The collaborating institutions used their own protocols to collect whole blood in K2EDTA tubes. For TCRbeta analysis, collaborator samples were shipped as frozen whole blood, as isolated PBMCs, or as DNA extracted from either sample type. TCRbeta CDR3 regions were amplified from genomic DNA by means of the immunoSEQ Assay, a bias-controlled multiplex PCR. As for the original processing: The number of nucleated cells in each sample was estimated from the amplification of reference gene primers within the assay. To quantify the absolute abundance of each unique TCRbeta CDR3 rearrangement, sequence reads were collapsed and filtered. Productive Simpson clonality was computed per sample as the square root of Simpson's diversity index over productive rearrangements. Entries here come from immuneACCESS through TCRdb and include only in-frame sequences with V and J called. Some clones fail to appear in such tables; in the studies checked, an unresolved V gene covers under half of the shortfall, and the cause of the remainder is unknown. That table is the source of V, J and clone size, and D and trimming were worked out from the DNA. This sample gives around 75,000 clones in total; about 86% of them show up just once. The leading ten clones occupy about 4% of the sample.

Taken from cysteine to phenylalanine, the CDR3 has 13 residues. This entry keeps only the CDR3 DNA: 39 bases, framed from base 1. Germline trimming amounts to 7 bases on V and 8 bases on J, with 7 as the count of junction bases outside the gene matches. Per the germline V gene, SNHLY is the CDR1 and FYNNEI is the CDR2. This chain joins TRBV2 to TRBJ1-4; 7 nucleotides in the junction match TRBD1. The receptor was derived from a man between 65 and 85 years old with active COVID-19. The specimen sequenced was peripheral blood. The encoded CDR3 is CASTDRVGEKLFF. The base sequence is TGTGCCAGCACCGACAGGGTAGGGGAAAAACTGTTTTTT.